Shown below are 6 T cell receptor beta chains from a single sample sequenced in a study of blood T cell repertoires in COVID-19. Produced via immunoSEQ multiplex PCR; TCRdb's table is partial and in-frame only. The sample shows almost 300,000 clones, 85% to 90% of them seen only once. The source material was peripheral blood. The receptor set was obtained from a woman under 40 with COVID-19, enrolled during active disease.

V and J are TRBV2 and TRBJ2-1; the match to TRBD2 covers 9 bases. V was clipped by 2 bases and J by 4 bases; unmatched bases: 6. CDR1 is SNHLY, CDR2 FYNNEI, per germline. The CDR3 is made up of 16 amino acids. CDR3 nucleotides: TGTGCCAGCAGTGAAAAGGTTAGCGGGGGTTACAATGAGCAGTTCTTC. It specifies CASSEKVSGGYNEQFF.

V and J are TRBV12-3 or TRBV12-4 and TRBJ2-2, with D unclear. The V end was cut by 7 bases, the J end by 5 bases, with 8 bases between. This CDR3 spans 12 amino acids. The CDR3: CASTLRTGELFF. In DNA, the CDR3 is TGTGCCAGCACCCTGAGGACCGGGGAGCTGTTTTTT.

The chain joins TRBV5-5 to TRBJ1-5, with 7 nucleotides matching TRBD1. The CDR3 extends over 13 amino acids. The junction had 2 bases not matched to a gene; V was cut back by 3 bases and J by 5 bases. The V gene's germline CDR1 is SGHKS and CDR2 YYEKEE (reference sequence). The CDR3 DNA follows: TGTGCCAGCAGCTCCACAGGGGATCAGCCCCAGCATTTT. This gives the protein CASSSTGDQPQHF.

This clone came up once. The chain couples TRBV5-6 to TRBJ1-1, with 9 bases that match TRBD1. With 2 bases clipped from V and 6 bases from J, the junction kept 11 bases outside the gene matches. This CDR3 has 16 amino acids. CDR1 and CDR2 from the germline V gene are SGHDT and YYEEEE. CDR3 nucleotide sequence: TGTGCCAGCAGCTTCTTAGGGACAGGGCAGGCAGCTGAAGCTTTCTTT. Its translation is CASSFLGTGQAAEAFF.

V usage is TRBV6-4 and J usage is TRBJ1-1; 7 bases agree with TRBD1. Germline V gene sequence: CDR1 MRHNA, CDR2 SNTAGT. The CDR3 sequence is 13 residues long. V lost 5 bases and J lost 3; bases outside the gene matches: 3. The CDR3 DNA follows: TGTGCCAGCAGTTACAGGGGTGACACTGAAGCTTTCTTT. Its protein is CASSYRGDTEAFF.

The V call is TRBV4-1, the J call TRBJ2-7; 10 nucleotides align to TRBD2. The length of the CDR3 is 16 residues. The germline CDR1 and CDR2 sequences are MGHRA and YSYEKL. With 1 base clipped from V and 3 bases from J, the junction kept 6 bases outside the gene matches. The CDR3 nucleotides are TGCGCCAGCAGCCAAGTAATGGGACTAGCGAACTACGAGCAGTACTTC. It encodes CASSQVMGLANYEQYF.